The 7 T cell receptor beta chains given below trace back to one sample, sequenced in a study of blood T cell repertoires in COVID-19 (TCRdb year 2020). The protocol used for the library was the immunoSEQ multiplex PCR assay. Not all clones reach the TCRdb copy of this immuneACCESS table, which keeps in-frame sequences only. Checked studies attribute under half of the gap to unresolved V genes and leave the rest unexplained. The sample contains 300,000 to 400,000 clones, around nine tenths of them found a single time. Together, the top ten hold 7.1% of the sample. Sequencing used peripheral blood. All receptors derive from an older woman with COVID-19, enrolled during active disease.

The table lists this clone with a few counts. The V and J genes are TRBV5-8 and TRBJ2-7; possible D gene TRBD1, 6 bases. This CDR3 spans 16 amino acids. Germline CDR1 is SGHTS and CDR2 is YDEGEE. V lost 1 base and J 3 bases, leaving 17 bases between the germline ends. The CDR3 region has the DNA TGTGCCAGCAGCTTGTTGGGACAAGGGGAAAACTACGAGCAGTACTTC. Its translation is CASSLLGQGENYEQYF.

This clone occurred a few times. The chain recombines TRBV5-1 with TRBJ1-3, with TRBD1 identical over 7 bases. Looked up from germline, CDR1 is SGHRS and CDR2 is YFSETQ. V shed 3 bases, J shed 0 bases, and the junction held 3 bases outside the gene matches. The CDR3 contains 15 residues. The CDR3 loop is CASSWDSPSGNTIYF. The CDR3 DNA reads TGCGCCAGCAGCTGGGACAGTCCCTCTGGAAACACCATATATTTT.

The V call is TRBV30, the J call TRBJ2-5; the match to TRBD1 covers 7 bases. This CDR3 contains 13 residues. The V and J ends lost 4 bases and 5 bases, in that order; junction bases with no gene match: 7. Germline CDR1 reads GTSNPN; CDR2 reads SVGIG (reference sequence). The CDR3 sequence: CAWTTGAGETQYF. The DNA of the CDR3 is TGTGCCTGGACAACAGGGGCCGGGGAGACCCAGTACTTC.

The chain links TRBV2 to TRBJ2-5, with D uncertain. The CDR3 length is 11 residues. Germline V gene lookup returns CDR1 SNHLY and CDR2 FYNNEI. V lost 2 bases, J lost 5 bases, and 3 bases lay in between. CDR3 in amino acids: CASSELETQYF. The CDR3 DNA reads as TGTGCCAGCAGTGAACTGGAGACCCAGTACTTC.

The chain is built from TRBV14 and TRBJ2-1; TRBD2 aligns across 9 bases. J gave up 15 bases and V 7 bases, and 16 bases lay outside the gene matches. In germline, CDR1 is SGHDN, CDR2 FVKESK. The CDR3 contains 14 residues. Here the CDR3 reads CASNLRLSGGYLFF. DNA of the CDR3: TGTGCCAGCAACTTGCGACTGAGCGGGGGGTATCTGTTCTTC.

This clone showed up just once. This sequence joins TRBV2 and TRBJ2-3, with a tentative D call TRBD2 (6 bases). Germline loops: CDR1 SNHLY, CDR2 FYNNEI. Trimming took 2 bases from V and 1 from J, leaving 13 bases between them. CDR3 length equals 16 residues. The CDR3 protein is CASSEWGGARTDTQYF. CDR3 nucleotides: TGTGCCAGCAGTGAATGGGGCGGGGCCCGCACAGATACGCAGTATTTT.

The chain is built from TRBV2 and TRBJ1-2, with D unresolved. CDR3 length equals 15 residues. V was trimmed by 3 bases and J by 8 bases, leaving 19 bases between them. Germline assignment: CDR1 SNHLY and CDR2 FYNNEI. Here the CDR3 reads CASSEDGIPLRGYTF. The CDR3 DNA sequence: TGTGCCAGCAGTGAGGACGGGATTCCCCTCCGGGGCTACACCTTC.